Detailed here is one T cell receptor (beta chain). Antigen unknown. This sample is drawn from a study of monozygotic twins with inflammatory bowel disease. Study outcomes and limitations: Repertoire similarity did not differ between concordant and discordant twins, possibly owing to limited power.

TCRdb reprocessed the 5' RACE reads and keeps a single row for each CDR3 protein, giving no DNA. Across 350,000 to 550,000 distinct CDR3 sequences, the top ten clones capture approximately 2.4% of the sample. CDR1 and CDR2 from the germline V gene are SGHTA and FQGNSA. This CDR3 comprises 17 residues. The TCR sequence derives from a human donor with ulcerative colitis or Crohn's disease, or a healthy co-twin of an affected twin (not recorded which). The gene calls are TRBV7-2 and TRBJ2-1; TCRdb lists TRBD2, though no DNA is available to test this call. Sequencing input: blood. The chain's CDR3 is CASPGSSGGSSYNEQFF.